This T cell receptor (beta chain) was identified during a study of T cell responses to AZD1222 COVID-19 vaccine. There are 13 residues in the CDR3. Looked up from germline, CDR1 is MNHNS and CDR2 is SASEGT. Trimming removed 2 bases from V and 5 bases from J, with 6 bases in between. Method: immunoSEQ multiplex PCR; TCRdb's copy keeps in-frame clones and lacks some. The table shows some 190,000 clones, with approximately 92% occurring only once. V gene TRBV6-1 combines with J gene TRBJ1-4, with D unclear. The sample here was peripheral blood, taken on day 0 of AZD1222 vaccination. This receptor was identified in an adult in good health. CDR3 in amino acids: CASSEWSNEKLFF. CDR3 in DNA: TGTGCCAGCAGTGAATGGTCGAATGAAAAACTGTTTTTT.